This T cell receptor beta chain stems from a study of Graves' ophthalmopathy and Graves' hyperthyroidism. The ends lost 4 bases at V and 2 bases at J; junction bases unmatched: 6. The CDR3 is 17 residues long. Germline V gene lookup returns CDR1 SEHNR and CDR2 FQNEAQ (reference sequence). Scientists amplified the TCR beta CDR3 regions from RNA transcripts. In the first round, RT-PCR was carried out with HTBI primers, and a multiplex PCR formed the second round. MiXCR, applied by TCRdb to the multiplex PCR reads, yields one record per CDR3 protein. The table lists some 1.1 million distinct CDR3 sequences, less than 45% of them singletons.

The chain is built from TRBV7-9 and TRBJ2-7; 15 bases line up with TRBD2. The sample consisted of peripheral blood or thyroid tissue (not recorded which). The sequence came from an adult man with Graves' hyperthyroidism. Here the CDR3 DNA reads TGTGCCAGCAGCTCCGGGACTAGCGGGGGGCTTCCCTACGAGCAGTACTTC. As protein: CASSSGTSGGLPYEQYF.